What follows are 21 T cell receptor beta chains derived from one specimen sequenced in a study of T cell repertoires in cytomegalovirus infection. TCRdb passed the reads through MiXCR, listing each CDR3 protein once. The sample has hundreds of thousands of distinct CDR3 sequences; about 28% are singletons. For these receptors, no antigen is known. Sequenced material: cultured PBMCs, taken from culture after CMV antigen stimulation. The receptors were gathered from a human donor in good health (CMV status not recorded). Some clones in this sample may be carry-over from other donors' samples.

The chain links TRBV7-9 to TRBJ2-1, with D perhaps TRBD2 (6 bases). V was clipped by 2 bases and J by 5 bases, with 16 bases between them. CDR1 and CDR2 from the germline V gene are SEHNR and FQNEAQ (reference sequence). The CDR3 is 16 residues long. The CDR3 nucleotides are TGTGCCAGCAGCTTACGGGCAGCGGGTCTACACAATGAGCAGTTCTTC. Translating gives CASSLRAAGLHNEQFF. Combining the CDR3 with reference TRBV7-9 and TRBJ2-1 gives the whole variable domain DTGVSQNPRHKITKRGQNVTFRCDPISEHNRLYWYRQTLGQGPEFLTYFQNEAQLEKSRLLSDRFSAERPKGSFSTLEIQRTEQGDSAMYLCASSLRAAGLHNEQFFGPGTRLTVL.

The V gene is TRBV12-3 or TRBV12-4, the J gene TRBJ2-3; 11 bases agree with TRBD1. The trim removed 2 bases at V and 8 bases at J, leaving 6 bases unmatched. This CDR3 is 15 amino acids long. The CDR3 loop is CASSLRTGGSVTQYF. Written as DNA, the CDR3 is TGTGCCAGCAGTTTACGGACAGGGGGCTCGGTTACGCAGTATTTT.

There are a few counts of this clonotype. Written as DNA, the CDR3 is TGCAGTGCTAGTGGGTCGGGGATTCGGAGCTCCTACAATGAGCAGTTCTTC. Translated, it gives CSASGSGIRSSYNEQFF. The V gene is TRBV20-1, the J gene TRBJ2-1; D might be TRBD2 (5 bases). V was shortened by 3 bases and J by 0 bases, with 18 bases between the two germline ends. The CDR3 is made up of 17 amino acids. CDR1 and CDR2 (germline): DFQATT, SNEGSKA (reference sequence).

This clonotype was recorded a few times. The chain joins TRBV7-8 to TRBJ1-2; D gene unclear. CDR1 SGHVS and CDR2 FQNEAQ come from the germline V gene. The CDR3 extends over 12 amino acids. Between the trimmed V and J ends, which lost 4 bases and 8 bases, there was a span of 11 bases. The CDR3 region has the DNA TGTGCCAGCAGCTCCCGGGAGGCGGGCTACACCTTC. Translation: CASSSREAGYTF.

This clonotype occurred many times. The chain combines TRBV12-3 or TRBV12-4 with TRBJ1-3; D unresolved. The CDR3 is 13 amino acids. V was pared by 5 bases and J by 2 bases, with 7 bases between. In nucleotides, the CDR3 is TGTGCCAGCAGTATTTTTCCTGGAAACACCATATATTTT. It translates to CASSIFPGNTIYF.

The V call is TRBV12-3 or TRBV12-4, the J call TRBJ1-5, with D maybe TRBD1 (6 bases). V was cut by 7 bases and J by 1 base, with 11 bases left in between. The CDR3 covers 14 residues. This CDR3 reads CASTAQGSNQPQHF. DNA of the CDR3: TGTGCCAGCACCGCACAGGGAAGCAATCAGCCCCAGCATTTT.

This clonotype was counted only a few times. The genes are TRBV7-9 and TRBJ1-1; D not resolved. V was shortened by 5 bases and J by 3 bases, with 10 bases between the two germline ends. This CDR3 has 13 residues. The germline V gene has CDR1 SEHNR and CDR2 FQNEAQ (reference sequence). CDR3 coding DNA: TGTGCCAGCAGCGCTGACTGGGACACTGAAGCTTTCTTT. It specifies CASSADWDTEAFF.

This clonotype has more than one count but fewer than ten. The chain carries TRBV7-8 and TRBJ1-2, with unresolved D. The CDR3 covers 14 residues. Germline-derived CDR1 and CDR2 are SGHVS and FQNEAQ. The V end lost 2 bases, the J end lost 4 bases, and 11 bases lay between the germline ends. CDR3 coding DNA: TGTGCCAGCAGCTTATTGGCCAGGCCCTATGGCTACACCTTC. Translation gives CASSLLARPYGYTF. The full variable domain, in which reference TRBV7-8 and TRBJ1-2 provide the parts outside the CDR3, is GAGVSQSPRYKVAKRGQDVALRCDPISGHVSLFWYQQALGQGPEFLTYFQNEAQLDKSGLPSDRFFAERPEGSVSTLKIQRTQQEDSAVYLCASSLLARPYGYTFGSGTRLTVV.

This clonotype was seen more than once but under ten times. The chain links TRBV19 to TRBJ2-3, with D maybe TRBD1 (6 bases). V dropped 5 bases and J dropped 8 bases, with 20 bases sitting between them. From germline, CDR1 is LNHDA and CDR2 SQIVND (reference sequence). CDR3 length equals 15 residues. The chain's CDR3 is CASSPRQVVLTTQYF. CDR3 coding DNA: TGTGCCAGTAGTCCCCGACAGGTTGTCCTTACTACGCAGTATTTT.

This clonotype was seen only a few times. The chain links TRBV27 to TRBJ2-1; 8 nucleotides line up with TRBD1. Losses at the gene ends were 6 bases for V and 10 bases for J; bases not matched to a gene: 2. This CDR3 contains 11 residues. Germline V gene sequence: CDR1 MNHEY, CDR2 SMNVEV (reference sequence). The CDR3 loop reads CASRAGGEQFF. In DNA, the CDR3 is TGTGCCAGCAGGGCAGGGGGCGAGCAGTTCTTC.

The chain links TRBV7-9 to TRBJ1-2; D gene unclear. V was clipped by 7 bases and J by 4 bases, with 13 bases between them. Germline-derived CDR1 and CDR2 are SEHNR and FQNEAQ (reference sequence). This CDR3 region has 13 residues. The CDR3 is CASTHDGPYGYTF. CDR3 nucleotides: TGTGCCAGCACCCACGACGGGCCCTATGGCTACACCTTC.

The chain couples TRBV11-2 to TRBJ1-1, with TRBD1 as a possible D gene (5 bases). This CDR3 is 15 amino acids long. Trimming cost V 2 bases and J 4 bases, with 14 bases left between them. Germline V lookup: CDR1 SGHAT, CDR2 FQNNGV. CDR3 region: CASSLPSGISTEAFF. As DNA, the CDR3 is TGTGCCAGCAGCTTACCCTCAGGGATAAGCACTGAAGCTTTCTTT.

The chain couples TRBV19 to TRBJ1-2, with 7 bases that match TRBD1. J gave up 6 bases and V 9 bases, and 7 bases lay outside the gene matches. Germline values: CDR1 LNHDA, CDR2 SQIVND (reference sequence). This CDR3 is built from 12 residues. The CDR3 nucleotides are TGTGCCAGCTACAGGGGAAGCCATGGCTACACCTTC. Translating gives CASYRGSHGYTF.

This clonotype was recorded many times. V gene TRBV4-2 combines with J gene TRBJ1-2, with D maybe TRBD1 (6 bases). Per the germline V gene, CDR1 is LGHNA and CDR2 is YNFKEQ. V was trimmed by 4 bases and J by 3 bases, leaving 24 bases between them. The CDR3 consists of 18 residues. CDR3 nucleotides: TGTGCCAGCAGCCCCTCCCGTGGGCTCGGGGGCGACCACTATGGCTACACCTTC. It codes for CASSPSRGLGGDHYGYTF.

This sequence joins TRBV20-1 and TRBJ2-3; possibly TRBD2 for D (6 bases). There are 13 residues in the CDR3. Germline CDR1 is DFQATT and CDR2 is SNEGSKA (reference sequence). V lost 3 bases to trimming and J lost 2 bases, with 9 bases between them. This CDR3 reads CSASGLNTDTQYF. For the CDR3, the DNA is TGCAGTGCTAGTGGACTAAACACAGATACGCAGTATTTT.

The chain recombines TRBV28 with TRBJ1-1; D perhaps matches TRBD1 (5 bases). V lost 4 bases to trimming and J lost 8 bases, with 17 bases between them. The CDR3 runs to 14 residues. Germline V lookup: CDR1 MDHEN, CDR2 SYDVKM. This CDR3 reads CASSSSETATEAFF. CDR3 nucleotide sequence: TGTGCCAGCAGTTCGTCCGAGACAGCAACAGAAGCTTTCTTT.

The sample holds a few counts of this clonotype. The CDR3 DNA reads TGTGCCAGCTCACCAGTTGGCGCAGAGCTACAAGAGACCCAGTACTTC. Protein sequence: CASSPVGAELQETQYF. The chain carries TRBV18 and TRBJ2-5; D call uncertain. The CDR3 spans 16 residues. Germline V gene sequence: CDR1 KGHSH, CDR2 LQKENI. Trimming removed 2 bases at V and 2 bases at J, with 15 bases between.

The V gene is TRBV5-4, the J gene TRBJ2-1; D uncertain. Germline V lookup: CDR1 SGHNT, CDR2 YYREEE (reference sequence). The CDR3 length is 13 residues. V lost 4 bases and J lost 9, with 14 bases in between. CDR3 region: CASSRNGLSEQFF. For the CDR3, the DNA is TGTGCCAGCAGCCGCAACGGCTTGAGTGAGCAGTTCTTC.

This chain links TRBV20-1 with TRBJ2-1, with 7 bases matching TRBD2. The junction had 8 bases not matched to a gene; V was cut back by 1 base and J by 5 bases. CDR3 length: 15 residues. Germline V gene data show CDR1 as DFQATT and CDR2 as SNEGSKA (reference sequence). The CDR3 is CSARVGGSLNNEQFF. The CDR3 region has the DNA TGCAGTGCTAGAGTGGGCGGGAGTTTGAACAATGAGCAGTTCTTC.

This clonotype was counted a few times. At one end, the junction sequence differs from germline, possibly due to a read error. The V gene is TRBV5-3, the J gene TRBJ2-6; perhaps TRBD2 as D (5 bases). TRBV5-3 is designated an ORF whose function remains uncertain. The CDR3 is 16 amino acids. The CDR3 region is CASSFGVYSGANVLTF. The CDR3 nucleotides are TGTGCCAGCAGCTTCGGGGTATACTCTGGGGCCAACGTCCTGACTTTC.

J is TRBJ1-5 and V is TRBV6-5; no definite D call. CDR1 and CDR2 (germline): MNHEY, SVGAGI. This CDR3 is 15 amino acids long. Deletions cut 0 bases from V and 4 bases from J, with 10 bases between. In nucleotides, the CDR3 is TGTGCCAGCAGTTACTCGACCGACACGAATCAGCCCCAGCATTTT. Protein product: CASSYSTDTNQPQHF.